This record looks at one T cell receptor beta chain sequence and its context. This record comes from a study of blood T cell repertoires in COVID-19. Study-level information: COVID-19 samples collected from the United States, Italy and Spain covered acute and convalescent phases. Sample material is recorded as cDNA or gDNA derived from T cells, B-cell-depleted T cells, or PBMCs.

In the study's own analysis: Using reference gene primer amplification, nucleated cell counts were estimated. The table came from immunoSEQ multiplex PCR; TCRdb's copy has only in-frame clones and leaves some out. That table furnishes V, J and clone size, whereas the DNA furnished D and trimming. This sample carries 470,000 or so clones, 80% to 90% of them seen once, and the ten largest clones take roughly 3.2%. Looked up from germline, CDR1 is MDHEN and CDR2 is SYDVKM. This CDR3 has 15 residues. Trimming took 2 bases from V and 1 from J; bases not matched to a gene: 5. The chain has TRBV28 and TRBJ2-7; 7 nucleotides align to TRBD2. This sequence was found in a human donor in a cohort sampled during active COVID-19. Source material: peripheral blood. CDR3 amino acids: CASSLPSGTSYEQYF. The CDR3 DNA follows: TGTGCCAGCAGTTTACCCAGCGGGACTTCCTACGAGCAGTACTTC.